This paragraph covers one TCR beta chain sequence. Its target antigen remains unknown. Nothing much larger sits one base from this clone, and base qualities are not available. This sample is part of a study of T-cell memory formation after mild COVID-19 (dated by TCRdb to the early 2020s). In terms of the full investigation: Most TCR sequence clusters were specific to one of the two donors. In a couple of donors, T-cell clones that expanded and contracted after mild COVID-19 were tracked by sequencing TCRalpha and TCRbeta repertoires over time. The cohort was made up of two young adult volunteers, one female and one male, who were previously healthy.

V ends up 2 bases short and J 4 bases short, with an unmatched junction base count of 2. The CDR1 and CDR2 encoded by the germline V gene are SGHDT and YYEEEE. Spanning cysteine to phenylalanine, the CDR3 consists of 14 amino acids. Only CDR3 DNA remains: 42 bases, in frame from the first base. The instrument given in TCRdb is Illumina NovaSeq 6000. Using 5'RACE with constant-segment primers, TCRalpha and TCRbeta cDNA libraries were constructed, with sample barcodes and unique molecular identifiers added in the process. RNA was extracted from every sample with Trizol reagent. Amplification of the libraries took two PCR steps, and the second step added a second sample barcode plus Illumina TruSeq adapters. Sequencing of the libraries was done on an Illumina NovaSeq, producing 2 x 150 bp paired-end reads. Regarding the original processing steps: Demultiplexing of reads and collapsing into UMI-guided consensus sequences were performed with migec v1.2.7. Using mixcr v2.1.11, UMI consensuses were aligned to TRA and TRB V and J templates and then assembled into clonotypes. A clonotype was counted as expanded or contracted only if both edgeR and NoisET called the change significant, with noise models trained on biological replicates. For edgeR calls, the cutoffs were a false discovery rate-adjusted p below 0.01 and a log2 fold-change threshold of 1. As an exploratory analysis of dynamics, PCA with hierarchical clustering was applied to max-normalized trajectories of the 1000 most abundant clonotypes. Each responding clone was given a CD4 or CD8 phenotype based on the CD4+ and CD8+ repertoires, which had been sequenced separately. TCRdb cleaned the public reads at Q25 with fastp, built clones with MiXCR and kept in-frame beta chains. When rows share a CDR3 protein, they turn into one entry using the most common DNA and genes. None of the V and J calls come from the authors' own analysis; TCRdb made them. The sample data list 550,000 to 650,000 distinct CDR3 sequences, and about 18% of these were observed just once. The top ten constitute about 7.5% of the sample.

Ficoll-Paque density gradient centrifugation was the method used to isolate PBMCs. Results and caveats for the whole study, not just this receptor: Some responding clones were detected in pre-infection memory, which suggested that pre-existing cross-reactive memory T cells had joined the SARS-CoV-2 response. The study included only two mild cases, and larger cohorts that include severe cases with pre-infection samples were judged to be necessary. Whether the second-wave clones peaking on day 37 were SARS-CoV-2 specific was not confirmed. Clones contracting from day 15 to 85 had balanced CD4/CD8 phenotypes, while a second wave expanding from day 15 to 37 was biased towards CD4+. Contracting CD4+ clones were found mainly in CM and EM memory subsets, while CD8+ clones were enriched in EMRA.

Sequencing input: PBMCs or a T cell subset sorted from them (not recorded which). The rearrangement combines TRBV5-6 with TRBJ2-2, with TRBD2 identical over 7 junction bases. This clonotype was sampled from an adult woman who had mild COVID-19 (a few samples of this study predate the infection). The sample titles of this study are shuffled in the database, so cell type and time point are left out; the donor was told from shared clones. The CDR3 in this case is CASSFREGTGELFF. In nucleotide form, the sequence is TGTGCCAGCAGCTTCAGGGAGGGCACCGGGGAGCTGTTTTTT. With the rest looked up from the reference TRBV5-6 and TRBJ2-2 genes rather than sequenced, the full variable domain is DAGVTQSPTHLIKTRGQQVTLRCSPKSGHDTVSWYQQALGQGPQFIFQYYEEEERQRGNFPDRFSGHQFPNYSSELNVNALLLGDSALYLCASSFREGTGELFFGEGSRLTVL.